Below, one TCR beta chain is given with its context. Its antigen is not known. The data derive from a study of brain T cells in children with intractable seizures. Overall study results and limits: Only CDR3 sequence similarity suggested viral specificity, without known HCMV serostatus.

Trimming removed 1 base from V and 2 bases from J, with 12 bases in between. CDR1 and CDR2 (germline): SGHAT, FQNNGV. The CDR3 consists of 16 residues. Stated time point: blood from clinic visit 5 months post-surgery; TSC patient then seizure free. The sequenced cases were selected for having the highest brain T cell transcript signatures. Assay: immunoSEQ multiplex PCR; the TCRdb copy retains only in-frame clones and omits some. The top ten hold 4.5% to 7% of the sample, which has a few hundred thousand clones, 93% seen once. This clonotype was obtained from a boy less than two years old with tuberous sclerosis and intractable seizures. This rearrangement joins TRBV11-2 to TRBJ1-5, with D possibly matching TRBD1 (5 bases). This specimen consisted of peripheral blood, obtained 4 to 5 months after surgery. The CDR3 reads CASSLGQGVGNQPQHF. The DNA of the CDR3 is TGTGCCAGCAGCTTAGGGCAGGGTGTGGGCAATCAGCCCCAGCATTTT.